The 23 T cell receptor beta chains presented below share a single source sample, sequenced in a study of blood T cell repertoires in COVID-19. Sequencing was performed with immunoSEQ multiplex PCR; in TCRdb, only in-frame clones are kept and a portion is missing. The sample carries 170,000 or so clones, around four fifths recorded once. What was sequenced was peripheral blood. The origin of the receptors is a woman in her sixties or seventies with acute or convalescent COVID-19.

DNA of the CDR3: TGTGCCTGGAGTTCGGGGATATATAATTCACCCCTCCACTTT. Residues: CAWSSGIYNSPLHF. The chain couples TRBV30 to TRBJ1-6; unclear D gene. Per germline, CDR1 GTSNPN and CDR2 SVGIG (reference sequence). The CDR3 consists of 14 residues. With 2 bases removed from V and 4 bases from J, the gap between germline ends came to 9 bases.

The chain is built from TRBV27 and TRBJ2-7, with TRBD2 matching 11 bases. In germline, CDR1 is MNHEY, CDR2 SMNVEV (reference sequence). V was clipped by 5 bases and J by 4 bases; unmatched bases: 19. The CDR3 is 19 residues long. CDR3 sequence: CASSPPVGVAGGPTYEQYF. The CDR3 region has the DNA TGTGCCAGCAGTCCCCCGGTGGGGGTAGCGGGGGGGCCGACGTACGAGCAGTACTTC.

This clone showed up just a few times. The genes are TRBV5-1 and TRBJ2-2; 9 nucleotides line up with TRBD1. Germline CDR1 SGHRS, CDR2 YFSETQ. V gave up 4 bases and J gave up 0 bases; unmatched junction bases: 10. The CDR3 covers 18 residues. CDR3 in amino acids: CASSQGQGRHANTGELFF. The CDR3 DNA reads TGCGCCAGCAGCCAAGGACAGGGGCGACACGCGAACACCGGGGAGCTGTTTTTT.

The J gene is TRBJ1-2, the V gene TRBV7-6; 9 bases are a match to TRBD1. J lost 5 bases, V lost 5 bases, and 6 bases had no gene match. CDR1 is SGHVS, CDR2 FNYEAQ, per germline. CDR3 size: 14 residues. The CDR3 sequence is CASSPTGQGYGYTF. CDR3 nucleotides: TGTGCCAGCAGCCCTACCGGACAGGGGTATGGCTACACCTTC.

This chain links TRBV19 with TRBJ1-4; no firm D call. The V and J ends lost 4 bases and 10 bases respectively, with 16 bases between them. The CDR3 spans 14 residues. The germline gives CDR1 LNHDA, CDR2 SQIVND (reference sequence). This CDR3 is CASSTSDFEGKLFF. The DNA of the CDR3 is TGTGCCAGTAGTACCTCGGACTTCGAAGGAAAACTGTTTTTT.

J is TRBJ2-5 and V is TRBV6-5; D possibly corresponds to TRBD1 (6 bases). CDR1 and CDR2 (germline): MNHEY, SVGAGI. The CDR3 covers 15 residues. V lost 5 bases and J lost 5, with 18 bases in between. Here the CDR3 DNA reads TGTGCCAGCAGTAGCCTAGGGTTCCAGGGGGAGACCCAGTACTTC. This encodes CASSSLGFQGETQYF.

The rearrangement uses TRBV7-2 and TRBJ1-2, with 7 bases lining up with TRBD1. With V trimmed by 10 bases and J by 6 bases, 23 bases remained unmatched. The CDR3 is made up of 17 amino acids. Germline V lookup: CDR1 SGHTA, CDR2 FQGNSA. CDR3 sequence: CAIHNKGAQGLGDGYTF. As DNA, the CDR3 is TGTGCCATCCACAATAAGGGGGCGCAGGGCTTGGGTGATGGCTACACCTTC.

The rearrangement joins TRBV19 to TRBJ1-5; 7 positions match TRBD1. CDR3 size: 17 residues. The germline CDR1 and CDR2 sequences are LNHDA and SQIVND (reference sequence). The junction had 7 bases not matched to a gene; V was cut back by 1 base and J by 1 base. The CDR3 nucleotides read TGTGCCAGTAGTATAGTCGACAGGGTTGGGAGCAATCAGCCCCAGCATTTT. Its translation is CASSIVDRVGSNQPQHF.

This rearrangement joins TRBV28 to TRBJ2-7; D possibly corresponds to TRBD1 (6 bases). Germline loops: CDR1 MDHEN, CDR2 SYDVKM. The CDR3 is 16 amino acids. Trimming pared 6 bases from V and 3 bases from J, leaving 21 bases between. The CDR3 nucleotides are TGTGCCAGCAGCCCCACCAGGGGCCTCGGCCGCTACGAGCAGTACTTC. Translated: CASSPTRGLGRYEQYF.

V usage is TRBV7-9 and J usage is TRBJ2-7, with D perhaps TRBD1 (6 bases). Germline V gives CDR1 SEHNR, CDR2 FQNEAQ (reference sequence). Trimming took off 4 bases at V and 1 base at J, with 14 bases between the two ends. CDR3 size: 15 residues. For the CDR3, the DNA is TGTGCCAGCAGCTCGGGATGGGGGCAATCCTACGAGCAGTACTTC. Its translation: CASSSGWGQSYEQYF.

This clone has a handful of counts. The V call is TRBV29-1, the J call TRBJ2-3; 7 nucleotides agree with TRBD2. CDR1 is SQVTM and CDR2 is ANQGSEA in the germline V gene. CDR3 length equals 13 residues. This CDR3 is CASGDRFTDTQYF. The DNA for the CDR3 is TGCGCCAGCGGGGACCGCTTCACAGATACGCAGTATTTT.

The chain uses TRBV6-2 or TRBV6-3 and TRBJ2-7; 9 bases are shared with TRBD1. This CDR3 region has 15 residues. Germline V gene data show CDR1 as MNHEY and CDR2 as SVGEGT. V trimming: 2 bases; J trimming: 2 bases; junction bases outside the gene matches: 4. The CDR3 protein is CASSYLGTGPYEQYF. The CDR3 region has the DNA TGTGCCAGCAGTTACCTTGGGACAGGGCCCTACGAGCAGTACTTC.

The chain has TRBV7-2 and TRBJ1-2; D is uncertain. From germline, CDR1 is SGHTA and CDR2 FQGNSA. With 4 bases removed from V and 4 bases from J, the gap between germline ends came to 13 bases. This CDR3 spans 14 amino acids. CDR3 in amino acids: CASSSNWGAYGYTF. As DNA, the CDR3 is TGTGCCAGCAGCTCAAACTGGGGAGCCTATGGCTACACCTTC.

This sequence joins TRBV24-1 and TRBJ2-2; D possibly corresponds to TRBD1 (6 bases). CDR1 and CDR2 (germline): KGHDR, SFDVKD. This CDR3 contains 14 residues. Trimming removed 10 bases from V and 0 bases from J, with 11 bases in between. CDR3 amino acids: CATRGTSNTGELFF. The CDR3 DNA follows: TGTGCCACTAGGGGGACGTCGAACACCGGGGAGCTGTTTTTT.

The V gene is TRBV27, the J gene TRBJ2-1, with D unresolved. The V gene's germline CDR1 is MNHEY and CDR2 SMNVEV (reference sequence). With 3 bases removed from V and 1 base from J, the gap between germline ends came to 16 bases. The CDR3 sequence is 17 residues long. The CDR3 sequence is CASSFERHPLSYNEQFF. The CDR3 coding sequence is TGTGCCAGCAGTTTCGAGAGGCACCCACTTTCCTACAATGAGCAGTTCTTC.

This chain uses TRBV5-1 with TRBJ2-2; 8 bases map to TRBD2. Germline V gene lookup returns CDR1 SGHRS and CDR2 YFSETQ. V lost 4 bases to trimming and J lost 1 base; unmatched junction nucleotides: 6. This CDR3 region has 16 residues. The CDR3 DNA reads as TGCGCCAGCAGCGCCATCGGGACTAGGAACACCGGGGAGCTGTTTTTT. Amino acid sequence: CASSAIGTRNTGELFF.

This sequence joins TRBV7-2 and TRBJ2-2; the match to TRBD1 covers 9 bases. Per the germline V gene, CDR1 is SGHTA and CDR2 is FQGNSA. The CDR3 contains 14 residues. V shed 4 bases and J 4 bases; nucleotides not matched to a gene: 1. CDR3 region: CASSYRGPTGELFF. CDR3 nucleotide sequence: TGTGCCAGCAGCTACAGGGGGCCCACCGGGGAGCTGTTTTTT.

The CDR3 is CASSITGALNTEAFF. The CDR3 region has the DNA TGTGCCAGTAGTATCACAGGGGCTCTGAACACTGAAGCTTTCTTT. V gene TRBV19 combines with J gene TRBJ1-1; 7 bases map to TRBD1. The CDR3 covers 15 residues. CDR1 and CDR2 (germline): LNHDA, SQIVND (reference sequence). After removal of 3 bases from V and 0 bases from J, the junction contained 4 bases not matched to a gene.

The chain joins TRBV4-2 to TRBJ1-6, with D unclear. The CDR3 contains 14 residues. Trimming left V 2 bases short and J 7 bases short, with 9 bases between. Germline V CDR1 and CDR2: LGHNA, YNFKEQ. In DNA, the CDR3 is TGTGCCAGCAGCCAACCAGACGGGAATTCACCCCTCCACTTT. The encoded protein is CASSQPDGNSPLHF.

The V call is TRBV7-8, the J call TRBJ2-7, with unresolved D. The CDR3 is 11 residues long. CDR1 and CDR2 (germline): SGHVS, FQNEAQ. The V and J ends lost 7 bases and 2 bases respectively, with 6 bases between them. The CDR3 loop reads CASTLTYEQYF. DNA of the CDR3: TGTGCCAGCACCCTTACCTACGAGCAGTACTTC.

This clone appeared a few times. The chain has TRBV6-5 and TRBJ2-7, with 8 bases aligning to TRBD1. Losses at the gene ends were 5 bases for V and 1 base for J; bases not matched to a gene: 7. CDR1 MNHEY and CDR2 SVGAGI come from the germline V gene. The CDR3 covers 15 residues. This chain's CDR3 is CASSPQGAVSYEQYF. The DNA for the CDR3 is TGTGCCAGCAGTCCGCAGGGGGCAGTATCCTACGAGCAGTACTTC.

J is TRBJ1-1 and V is TRBV19, with 10 bases matching TRBD1. The CDR3 is made up of 15 amino acids. The ends lost 7 bases at V and 4 bases at J; junction bases unmatched: 9. The germline V gene has CDR1 LNHDA and CDR2 SQIVND (reference sequence). The DNA of the CDR3 is TGTGCCAGTACCCTCGCCGGACAGGGGGGCACTGAAGCTTTCTTT. This encodes CASTLAGQGGTEAFF.

The chain carries TRBV11-3 and TRBJ2-5, with TRBD2 as a possible D gene (5 bases). CDR1 and CDR2 (germline): SGHNT, YENEEA. This CDR3 is 14 amino acids long. V was clipped by 0 bases and J by 5 bases, with 10 bases between them. CDR3 in DNA: TGTGCCAGCAGCTTAGACCTAGCCCACGAGACCCAGTACTTC. It is translated as CASSLDLAHETQYF.